This T cell receptor beta chain originates from a study of T cells in localized non-small cell lung cancer. Study results and limitations: Out of the top 100 tumor clones, a median around 50 were seen in adjacent lung. Greater T cell density in blood accompanied longer overall survival. Analysis by sequencing included only one tumor region, so heterogeneity remains possible. Adjacent uninvolved lung tissue had the highest T cell clonality, exceeding tumor.

The table came from immunoSEQ multiplex PCR; TCRdb's copy has only in-frame clones and leaves some out. Counted here are over 40,000 clones, 88% occurring once; the ten biggest clones make up roughly 2.6%. Germline CDR1 reads MNHNY; CDR2 reads SVGAGI (reference sequence). This CDR3 has 13 amino acids. Trimming took 7 bases from V and 1 from J, leaving 9 bases between them. This clone occurred once. What it binds is not known. The sequencing used peripheral blood, collected before any cancer treatment. The receptor was isolated from an older female donor with stage I squamous cell lung carcinoma. V is TRBV6-6 and J is TRBJ2-3; D uncertain. The CDR3 protein is CASMGWGTDTQYF. CDR3 DNA sequence: TGTGCCAGCATGGGGTGGGGCACAGATACGCAGTATTTT.